The 22 T cell receptor beta chains listed next were all sequenced from one sample in a study of brain T cells in children with intractable seizures. Generated by immunoSEQ multiplex PCR, the TCRdb table keeps only in-frame clones and is missing some. The sample consists of 88,000 or so clones, more than 75% of them appearing once. The material was peripheral blood, obtained at surgery. These receptors were collected from a girl aged 2 to 9 with Rasmussen encephalitis and intractable seizures.

V and J are TRBV5-1 and TRBJ2-1; a possible D gene is TRBD2 (5 bases). The V gene's germline CDR1 is SGHRS and CDR2 YFSETQ. V was cut by 6 bases and J by 7 bases, with 20 bases left in between. This CDR3 region has 15 residues. The CDR3 reads CASTERSLAPNEQFF. In DNA, the CDR3 is TGCGCCAGCACCGAGAGGAGTCTAGCACCGAATGAGCAGTTCTTC.

This clone has a single count. The chain recombines TRBV28 with TRBJ1-2; the match to TRBD1 covers 10 bases. There are 18 residues in the CDR3. V was pared by 5 bases and J by 0 bases, with 12 bases of the junction left unmatched. Germline values: CDR1 MDHEN, CDR2 SYDVKM. The CDR3 loop is CASSTSGTGVYPNYGYTF. The DNA for the CDR3 is TGTGCCAGCAGTACCTCCGGGACAGGGGTATATCCTAACTATGGCTACACCTTC.

The rearrangement joins TRBV18 to TRBJ1-1, with a tentative D call TRBD1 (5 bases). CDR3 size: 14 residues. Germline V gives CDR1 KGHSH, CDR2 LQKENI. V was pared by 8 bases and J by 4 bases, with 17 bases between. The chain's CDR3 is CASGGSPRRTEAFF. The CDR3 DNA is TGTGCCAGCGGGGGGTCCCCCCGCCGCACTGAAGCTTTCTTT.

This sequence joins TRBV10-2 and TRBJ2-5, with D possibly TRBD2 on 6 matching bases. The germline CDR1 and CDR2 sequences are WSHSY and SAAADI. CDR3 size: 17 residues. The V and J ends lost 0 bases and 1 base respectively, with 15 bases between them. CDR3 sequence (DNA): TGCGCCAGCAGTGAGTCGATTACGGGACTCCCCCAAGAGACCCAGTACTTC. It encodes CASSESITGLPQETQYF.

The chain couples TRBV9 to TRBJ1-6; D possibly corresponds to TRBD1 (6 bases). Per germline, CDR1 SGDLS and CDR2 YYNGEE. V was pared by 1 base and J by 6 bases, with 11 bases between. The CDR3 is 15 amino acids. The CDR3 protein is CASSVKDRTNSPLHF. CDR3 DNA sequence: TGTGCCAGCAGCGTAAAGGACAGAACTAATTCACCCCTCCACTTT.

The genes are TRBV6-5 and TRBJ2-1; TRBD2 matches 9 bases. J gave up 6 bases and V 10 bases, and 7 bases lay outside the gene matches. Per germline, CDR1 MNHEY and CDR2 SVGAGI. This CDR3 contains 13 residues. The CDR3 protein is CATRTSAGNEQFF. In nucleotides, the CDR3 is TGTGCCACGAGGACTAGCGCGGGCAATGAGCAGTTCTTC.

The chain is built from TRBV30 and TRBJ2-5; 9 nucleotides match TRBD2. V was pared by 5 bases and J by 2 bases, with 6 bases of the junction left unmatched. The V gene's germline CDR1 is GTSNPN and CDR2 SVGIG (reference sequence). The CDR3 totals 14 residues. The CDR3 region is CAWESGGPQETQYF. The CDR3 region has the DNA TGTGCCTGGGAGAGCGGGGGGCCTCAAGAGACCCAGTACTTC.

V usage is TRBV12-5 and J usage is TRBJ2-1; TRBD2 aligns across 7 bases. Losses at the gene ends were 1 base for V and 15 bases for J; bases not matched to a gene: 6. Germline assignment: CDR1 LGHNT and CDR2 FRNRAP. The CDR3 sequence is 12 residues long. The CDR3 loop reads CASGLASGNPFF. The CDR3 DNA sequence: TGTGCTAGTGGTTTGGCAAGCGGGAATCCGTTCTTC.

J is TRBJ2-2 and V is TRBV24-1; D unresolved. Trimming took off 5 bases at V and 2 bases at J, with 2 bases between the two ends. From germline, CDR1 is KGHDR and CDR2 SFDVKD. The CDR3 has 12 residues. CDR3 nucleotide sequence: TGTGCCACCAGTGTTAACACCGGGGAGCTGTTTTTT. This sequence encodes CATSVNTGELFF.

The chain employs TRBV16 and TRBJ2-7; D ambiguous. Germline CDR1 and CDR2: KGHSY and FQNENV. V was clipped by 4 bases and J by 4 bases, with 8 bases between them. The CDR3 loop spans 12 amino acids. The CDR3 loop reads CASSLIGYEQYF. CDR3 DNA sequence: TGTGCCAGCAGCCTCATAGGATACGAGCAGTACTTC.

This chain links TRBV6-5 with TRBJ2-5; D remains ambiguous. Germline lookup yields CDR1 MNHEY and CDR2 SVGAGI. Trimming stripped 8 bases from V and 2 bases from J, with 12 bases between. The CDR3 consists of 13 residues. The CDR3 bases are TGTGCCAGCGGTTTTATGGATCAAGAGACCCAGTACTTC. Protein sequence: CASGFMDQETQYF.

The rearrangement links TRBV19 to TRBJ1-3, with TRBD1 identical over 7 bases. V lost 4 bases and J lost 0; bases outside the gene matches: 6. Germline V CDR1 and CDR2: LNHDA, SQIVND (reference sequence). CDR3 size: 16 residues. The DNA for the CDR3 is TGTGCCAGTAGTAAGCGGACAGGCACCTCTGGAAACACCATATATTTT. It yields the protein CASSKRTGTSGNTIYF.

The V gene is TRBV7-2, the J gene TRBJ1-6; a possible D gene is TRBD1 (6 bases). Germline CDR1 and CDR2: SGHTA and FQGNSA. This CDR3 contains 15 residues. Trimming shortened V by 5 bases and J by 6 bases, and 14 bases separated the two germline ends. The CDR3 DNA is TGTGCCAGCAGCCGTCAAGGGGGGCGTAATTCACCCCTCCACTTT. Protein: CASSRQGGRNSPLHF.

This chain uses TRBV19 with TRBJ2-5; 8 positions match TRBD1. CDR3 length: 13 residues. CDR1 LNHDA and CDR2 SQIVND come from the germline V gene (reference sequence). The junction had 4 bases not matched to a gene; V was cut back by 6 bases and J by 4 bases. The CDR3 here is CASRRTGRETQYF. Written as DNA, the CDR3 is TGTGCCAGTAGGAGGACAGGGAGAGAGACCCAGTACTTC.

The CDR3: CASSFPRASNTGELFF. The CDR3 DNA is TGTGCCAGCAGCTTCCCCCGGGCTTCGAACACCGGGGAGCTGTTTTTT. The rearrangement uses TRBV5-4 and TRBJ2-2; D remains unclear. Trimming pared 2 bases from V and 0 bases from J, leaving 11 bases between. The CDR3 totals 16 residues. Germline CDR1 reads SGHNT; CDR2 reads YYREEE (reference sequence).

This clone occurred once. This chain connects TRBV6-5 to TRBJ1-2; D possibly corresponds to TRBD1 (5 bases). The CDR3 contains 15 residues. Trimming stripped 9 bases from V and 8 bases from J, with 25 bases between. Germline V gene data show CDR1 as MNHEY and CDR2 as SVGAGI. The CDR3 spells CASHNTPGLQGGYTF. As DNA, the CDR3 is TGTGCCAGTCATAACACTCCCGGGCTCCAGGGAGGCTACACCTTC.

This clone was counted once. V is TRBV2 and J is TRBJ2-5, with 7 bases identical to TRBD1. This CDR3 comprises 14 residues. Losses at the gene ends were 5 bases for V and 4 bases for J; bases not matched to a gene: 7. CDR1 is SNHLY and CDR2 is FYNNEI in the germline V gene. CDR3 sequence (DNA): TGTGCCAGCAGTCCACCGGGACAGCGAGAGACCCAGTACTTC. It translates to CASSPPGQRETQYF.

V gene TRBV6-5 combines with J gene TRBJ2-2; D might be TRBD1 (5 bases). V lost 6 bases, J lost 1 base, and 12 bases lay in between. CDR1 is MNHEY, CDR2 SVGAGI, per germline. The CDR3 is made up of 15 amino acids. CDR3 amino acids: CASRKGLKNTGELFF. Here the CDR3 DNA reads TGTGCCAGCAGGAAGGGGCTCAAGAACACCGGGGAGCTGTTTTTT.

The rearrangement joins TRBV7-3 to TRBJ2-1; possibly TRBD1 or TRBD2 for D (6 bases each). The V end lost 5 bases, the J end lost 6 bases, and 11 bases lay between the germline ends. CDR3 size: 13 residues. Germline CDR1 reads SGHTA; CDR2 reads FQGTGA. This chain's CDR3 is CASSRGPSNEQFF. The CDR3 nucleotides are TGTGCCAGCAGCCGGGGGCCCTCCAATGAGCAGTTCTTC. Using reference TRBV7-3 and TRBJ2-1 for the parts outside the CDR3, the full variable domain is GAGVSQTPSNKVTEKGKYVELRCDPISGHTALYWYRQSLGQGPEFLIYFQGTGAADDSGLPNDRFFAVRPEGSVSTLKIQRTERGDSAVYLCASSRGPSNEQFFGPGTRLTVL.

This chain joins TRBV15 and TRBJ2-7; a weak D match, TRBD1 (6 bases). In germline, CDR1 is LNHNV, CDR2 YYDKDF (reference sequence). The CDR3 extends over 14 amino acids. V gave up 2 bases and J gave up 5 bases, with 13 bases separating them. In DNA, the CDR3 is TGTGCCACCAGCAGAACCCGACAGGTACACGAGCAGTACTTC. This translates into CATSRTRQVHEQYF.

This clone was picked up one time. This chain connects TRBV7-6 to TRBJ2-1; TRBD2 aligns across 7 bases. The CDR3 loop spans 17 amino acids. V shed 5 bases, J shed 4 bases, and the junction held 14 bases outside the gene matches. The germline V gene has CDR1 SGHVS and CDR2 FNYEAQ. The CDR3 sequence is CASSPWGGASDYNEQFF. The CDR3 DNA is TGTGCCAGCAGCCCGTGGGGGGGAGCCTCTGATTACAATGAGCAGTTCTTC. The whole variable domain, filled in from reference TRBV7-6 and TRBJ2-1, reads GAGVSQSPRYKVTKRGQDVALRCDPISGHVSLYWYRQALGQGPEFLTYFNYEAQQDKSGLPNDRFSAERPEGSISTLTIQRTEQRDSAMYRCASSPWGGASDYNEQFFGPGTRLTVL.

This sequence joins TRBV6-5 and TRBJ2-1, with 13 nucleotides matching TRBD2. Trimming cost V 6 bases and J 14 bases; bases outside gene matches: 10. The CDR3 is made up of 14 amino acids. Germline CDR1 MNHEY, CDR2 SVGAGI. In DNA form, the CDR3 reads TGTGCCAGCAGAGCCTCACTAGCGGGAGGGCCGGAGTTCTTC. This sequence encodes CASRASLAGGPEFF.